This TCR beta chain stems from a study of CD8 T cells in Susac syndrome. This clonotype was counted once. RNA in amounts of roughly 0.5 to 1 ug was reverse transcribed with random hexamers. MiXCR, applied by TCRdb to the immunoSEQ multiplex PCR reads, yields one record per CDR3 protein. The table has about 120,000 distinct CDR3 sequences, just under 95% seen once. Sequencing used CD8+ T cells from PBMCs. The receptor comes from a human donor with Susac syndrome.

CDR3 nucleotides: TGCAGTGCTAGACGAGGGGACAGGCAAGAGACCCAGTACTTC. Amino acid sequence: CSARRGDRQETQYF. The V gene is TRBV20-1, the J gene TRBJ2-5; 8 positions agree with TRBD1. The germline V gene has CDR1 DFQATT and CDR2 SNEGSKA (reference sequence). The CDR3 loop spans 14 amino acids. V trimming: 2 bases; J trimming: 2 bases; junction bases outside the gene matches: 4.